A selection of T cell receptor beta chains follows, all from one sample in a study of response to subunit inactivated influenza vaccine. TCRdb recomputed calls from the RT-PCR reads with MiXCR, one row per CDR3 protein. The table includes around 480,000 distinct CDR3 sequences, 9.5% to 13% detected once. Material: PBMCs from blood, obtained roughly 6 weeks after vaccination. Every receptor here comes from a man aged 50 to 60 who received an inactivated influenza vaccine. The CDR3 runs from the conserved cysteine through the conserved F or W. The D gene is left open where the match is weak. Clone size is shown for a subset of rows, as once, few, many or a class of expanded clone.

>.|TRBJ2-5|few|TRBV9
TGTGCCAGCAGCGTAGCCAGGGAAGAGACCCAGTACTTC
CASSVAREETQYF
>.|TRBJ1-5|.|TRBV7-9
TGTGCCAGCAGTAAAGGGGGTCAGCCCCAGCATTTT
CASSKGGQPQHF
>TRBD2|TRBJ2-7|.|TRBV20-1
TGCAGTGCAATTGGGACTAGCCCCGGGGAGGAGCAGTACTTC
CSAIGTSPGEEQYF
>TRBD1|TRBJ2-2|.|TRBV5-1
TGCGCCAGCAGCTTGGGAGGACAGGGGATCGGGGAGCTGTTTTTT
CASSLGGQGIGELFF
>TRBD1|TRBJ1-3|few|TRBV12-3/TRBV12-4
TGTGCCAGCAGTTGGACAGGGACTGGAAACACCATATATTTT
CASSWTGTGNTIYF
>.|TRBJ2-7|few|TRBV4-3
TGCGCCAGCAGCCAGGCTGCAGGTCCTTTTATAGGGCAGTACTTC
CASSQAAGPFIGQYF
>.|TRBJ2-7|.|TRBV20-1
TGCAGCTGGGCCCGGTCGGTAACCTCCTACGAGCAGTACTTC
CSWARSVTSYEQYF
>.|TRBJ1-1|.|TRBV6-1
TGTGCCAGCAGCCCAGAGCTCTTGAACACTGAAGCTTTCTTT
CASSPELLNTEAFF
>.|TRBJ2-1|few|TRBV14
TGTGCCAGCAGCCAAGGCGGGACAGTCTACAATGAGCAGTTCTTC
CASSQGGTVYNEQFF
>.|TRBJ1-1|.|TRBV20-1
TGCAGCTCTCCCGGAAGGGGCCTGAACACTGAAGCTTTCTTT
CSSPGRGLNTEAFF
>.|TRBJ2-5|.|TRBV6-2/TRBV6-3
TGTGCCAGCAGCCCCGGTCACGGGATCGTCCAAGAGACCCAGTACTTC
CASSPGHGIVQETQYF
>.|TRBJ2-3|.|TRBV9
TGTGCCAGCAGTTGGAGCCCAGCCGGGGACGGACGCACAGATACGCAGTATTTT
CASSWSPAGDGRTDTQYF
>TRBD2|TRBJ2-1|few|TRBV7-6
TGTGCCAGCAGCTTAGTGGGCGGGAGGCAGCACAATGAGCAGTTCTTC
CASSLVGGRQHNEQFF
>TRBD1|TRBJ2-2|.|TRBV24-1
TGTGCCATCGGGACAGAGAACACCGGGGAGCTGTTTTTT
CAIGTENTGELFF
>.|TRBJ2-1|few|TRBV4-1
TGCGCCAGCAGCCAACCACCAGGGAGAACCCACAATGAGCAGTTCTTC
CASSQPPGRTHNEQFF
>TRBD2|TRBJ2-1|.|TRBV5-1
TGCGCCAGCAGCTTTCCCTCTGCGGGGGGGATGAGCTCCTACAATGAGCAGTTCTTC
CASSFPSAGGMSSYNEQFF
>.|TRBJ2-6|.|TRBV3-1
TGTGCCAGCAGCCAAGATGCGGGCCCCGTCCTGACTTTC
CASSQDAGPVLTF
>.|TRBJ2-1|many|TRBV5-4
TGTGCCAGCAGCCCGGTGGGGCGGGGGCCATACAATGAGCAGTTCTTC
CASSPVGRGPYNEQFF
>.|TRBJ1-2|few|TRBV19
TGTGCCAGTAGTATGACCGGTTCCAGCTATGGCTACACCTTC
CASSMTGSSYGYTF
>TRBD1|TRBJ1-1|few|TRBV6-1
TGTGCCAGCAGTGAGAGGCCAGGGGGGCGGGCTTTCTTT
CASSERPGGRAFF
>.|TRBJ2-2|.|TRBV30
TGTGCCTGGAGTGGTCTTGTGCGGAGGGGGGGATTCCCCGGGGAGCTGTTTTTT
CAWSGLVRRGGFPGELFF
>.|TRBJ1-5|.|TRBV7-6
TGTGCCAGCAGCCCCGTAGGTCAGCCCCAGCATTTT
CASSPVGQPQHF
>.|TRBJ1-2|few|TRBV6-6
TGTGCCAGCAGCCCCAACGCGGGCTATGGCTACACCTTC
CASSPNAGYGYTF
>.|TRBJ2-2|.|TRBV5-1
TGCGCCAGCAGCGGGACCGGGACGAGAGGCGCCGGGGAGCTGTTTTTT
CASSGTGTRGAGELFF
>.|TRBJ2-2|few|TRBV15
TGTGCCACCAGCAGAGAGGGGACCGGGGAGCTGTTTTTT
CATSREGTGELFF
>.|TRBJ1-4|many|TRBV29-1
TGCAGCGCTGGACGGACTAATGAAAAACTGTTTTTT
CSAGRTNEKLFF
>.|TRBJ2-7|.|TRBV20-1
TGCAGTGCTGCTCCCTTCTCTTACGAGCAGTACTTC
CSAAPFSYEQYF
>.|TRBJ2-2|many|TRBV12-3/TRBV12-4
TGTGCCAGCAGTACACAATCCAGGGCAGGCACCGGGGAGCTGTTTTTT
CASSTQSRAGTGELFF
>.|TRBJ1-3|.|TRBV20-1
TGCAGTGCCCCCCGTGCGGGTTCGGGGGGAAACACCATATATTTT
CSAPRAGSGGNTIYF
>TRBD2|TRBJ2-7|few|TRBV5-1
TGCGCCAGCAGCACTAGCGGGGGCCACGAGCAGTACTTC
CASSTSGGHEQYF
>TRBD1|TRBJ2-2|once|TRBV30
TGTGCCTGGAGAGGACAGGGAAGCGGGGAGCTGTTTTTT
CAWRGQGSGELFF
>.|TRBJ2-7|.|TRBV11-2
TGTGCCAGCAGCTTAGATCATACGGGGGGCCGTGTCGGCGAGCAGTACTTC
CASSLDHTGGRVGEQYF
>.|TRBJ2-2|.|TRBV14
TGTGCCAGCAGCCAAAGGAGTGGAATTCTAAACACCGGGGAGCTGTTTTTT
CASSQRSGILNTGELFF
>TRBD1|TRBJ1-2|.|TRBV6-1
TGTGCCAGCAGTCCCGGGACAGGGGGCGGTGGCTACACCTTC
CASSPGTGGGGYTF
>TRBD2|TRBJ2-3|.|TRBV5-5
TGTGCCAGCACCAAGATTAGCGGGAGTGGGTCAGATACGCAGTATTTT
CASTKISGSGSDTQYF
>TRBD1|TRBJ1-1|.|TRBV5-1
TGCGCCAGCAGCTTGGCAGGGGGGGACACTGAAGCTTTCTTT
CASSLAGGDTEAFF
>TRBD2|TRBJ2-7|few|TRBV7-2
TGTGCCAGCAAAGAGACTAGCGGGGGTTACGAGCAGTACTTC
CASKETSGGYEQYF
>TRBD1|TRBJ2-1|many|TRBV28
TGTGCCAGCAAACAGGGGCCTACCAATGAGCAGTTCTTC
CASKQGPTNEQFF
>TRBD2|TRBJ2-7|few|TRBV20-1
TGCAGTGCTAGAGTTCTAGCGGGAGGGTACGAGCAGTACTTC
CSARVLAGGYEQYF
>.|TRBJ2-7|.|TRBV10-3
TGTGCCATCAGACCACAGGGCAACGAGCAGTACTTC
CAIRPQGNEQYF